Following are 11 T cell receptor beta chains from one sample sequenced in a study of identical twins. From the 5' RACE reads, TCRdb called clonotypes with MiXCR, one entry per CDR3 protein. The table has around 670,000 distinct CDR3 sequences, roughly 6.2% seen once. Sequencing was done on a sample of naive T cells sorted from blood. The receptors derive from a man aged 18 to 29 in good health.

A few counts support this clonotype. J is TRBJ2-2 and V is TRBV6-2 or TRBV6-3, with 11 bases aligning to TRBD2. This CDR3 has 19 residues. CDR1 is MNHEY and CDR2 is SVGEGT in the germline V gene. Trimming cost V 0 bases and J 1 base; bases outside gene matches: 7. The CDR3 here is CASSYSTFLAGGNTGELFF. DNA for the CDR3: TGTGCCAGCAGTTACTCGACCTTCCTAGCGGGAGGGAACACCGGGGAGCTGTTTTTT.

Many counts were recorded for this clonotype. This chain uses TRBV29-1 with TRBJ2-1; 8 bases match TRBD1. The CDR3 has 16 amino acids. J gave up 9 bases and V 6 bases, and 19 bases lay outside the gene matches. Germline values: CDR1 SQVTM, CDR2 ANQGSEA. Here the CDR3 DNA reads TGCAGCGTCGGAGGACAGGGTATGCGGTCTAAGGGTGAGCAGTTCTTC. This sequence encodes CSVGGQGMRSKGEQFF.

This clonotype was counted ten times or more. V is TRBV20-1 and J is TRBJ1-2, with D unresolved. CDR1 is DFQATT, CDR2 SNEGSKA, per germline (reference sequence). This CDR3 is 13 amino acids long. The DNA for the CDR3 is TGCAGCGTAGACGGGCCAGGAATATATGGCTACACCTTC. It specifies CSVDGPGIYGYTF.

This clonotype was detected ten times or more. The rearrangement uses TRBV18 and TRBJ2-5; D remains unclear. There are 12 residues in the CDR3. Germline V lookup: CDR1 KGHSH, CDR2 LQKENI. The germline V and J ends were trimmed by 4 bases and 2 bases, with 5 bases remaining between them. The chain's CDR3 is CASSHGQETQYF. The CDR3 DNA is TGTGCCAGCTCACACGGACAAGAGACCCAGTACTTC.

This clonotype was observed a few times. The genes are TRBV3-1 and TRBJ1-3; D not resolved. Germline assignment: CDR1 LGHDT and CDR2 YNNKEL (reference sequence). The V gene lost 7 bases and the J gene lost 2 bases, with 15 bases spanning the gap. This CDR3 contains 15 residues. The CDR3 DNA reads TGTGCCAGCACCGGAATCTCACAGACTGGAAACACCATATATTTT. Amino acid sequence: CASTGISQTGNTIYF.

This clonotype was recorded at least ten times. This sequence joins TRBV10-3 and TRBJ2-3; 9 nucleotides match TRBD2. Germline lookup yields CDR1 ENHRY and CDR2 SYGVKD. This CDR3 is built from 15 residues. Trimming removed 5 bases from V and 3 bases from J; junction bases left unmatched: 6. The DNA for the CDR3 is TGTGCCATCAGTTGGCGGGAGGGCCCGACAGATACGCAGTATTTT. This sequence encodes CAISWREGPTDTQYF.

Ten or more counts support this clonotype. CDR3 nucleotide sequence: TGTGCCAGCAGCCAAGATGTAGGGGTGGTGAGTTCACCCCTCCACTTT. Translation gives CASSQDVGVVSSPLHF. V is TRBV4-2 and J is TRBJ1-6; a weak D match, TRBD1 (5 bases). CDR1 and CDR2 from the germline V gene are LGHNA and YNFKEQ. CDR3 length equals 16 residues. Trimming pared 0 bases from V and 9 bases from J, leaving 15 bases between.

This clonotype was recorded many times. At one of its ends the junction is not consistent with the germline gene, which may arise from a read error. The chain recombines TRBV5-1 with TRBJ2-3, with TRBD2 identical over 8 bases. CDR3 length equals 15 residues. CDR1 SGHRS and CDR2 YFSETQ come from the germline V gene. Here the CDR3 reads CASSLAGTSTDTQYF. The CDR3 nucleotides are TGTGCCAGCAGCTTAGCGGGGACTAGCACAGATACGCAGTATTTT. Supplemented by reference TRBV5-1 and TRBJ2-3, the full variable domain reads KAGVTQTPRYLIKTRGQQVTLSCSPISGHRSVSWYQQTPGQGLQFLFEYFSETQRNKGNFPGRFSGRQFSNSRSEMNVSTLELGDSALYLCASSLAGTSTDTQYFGPGTRLTVL.

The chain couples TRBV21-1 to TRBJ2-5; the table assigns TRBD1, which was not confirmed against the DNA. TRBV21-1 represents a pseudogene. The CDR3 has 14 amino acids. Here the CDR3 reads CASSSRDRAETQYF. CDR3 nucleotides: TGTGCCAGCAGCTCGCGGGACAGAGCGGAGACCCAGTACTTC.

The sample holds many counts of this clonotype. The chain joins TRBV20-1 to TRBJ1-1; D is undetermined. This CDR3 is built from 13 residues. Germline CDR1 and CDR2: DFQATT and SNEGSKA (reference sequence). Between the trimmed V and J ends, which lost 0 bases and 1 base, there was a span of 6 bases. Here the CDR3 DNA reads TGCAGTGCTAGAGAGGGCTGGAACACTGAAGCTTTCTTT. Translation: CSAREGWNTEAFF.

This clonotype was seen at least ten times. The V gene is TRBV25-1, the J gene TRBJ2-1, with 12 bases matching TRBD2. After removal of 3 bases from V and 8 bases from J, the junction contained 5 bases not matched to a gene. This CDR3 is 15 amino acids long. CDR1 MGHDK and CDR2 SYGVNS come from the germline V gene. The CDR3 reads CASSDPSGRGDEQFF. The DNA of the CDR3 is TGTGCCAGCAGTGATCCTAGCGGGAGGGGCGATGAGCAGTTCTTC. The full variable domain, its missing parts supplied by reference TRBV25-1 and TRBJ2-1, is EADIYQTPRYLVIGTGKKITLECSQTMGHDKMYWYQQDPGMELHLIHYSYGVNSTEKGDLSSESTVSRIRTEHFPLTLESARPSHTSQYLCASSDPSGRGDEQFFGPGTRLTVL.